This TCR beta chain is drawn from a study of breast tumors, draining lymph nodes, adjacent tissues. Each CDR3 protein is one row after TCRdb ran MiXCR on the multiplex PCR reads. The repertoire includes about 140,000 distinct CDR3 sequences, over 25% of them detected once, and roughly 2.3% sits in the top ten. As to this clonotype: Its antigen is not known. At one end the junction does not follow the germline gene, possibly because of a read error.

Axillary draining lymph nodes of breast cancer patients supplied the node samples. CDR3 size: 14 residues. From germline, CDR1 is KGHSH and CDR2 LQKENI. Study-wide findings and caveats: The lymph node origin of tumor T cells was framed as consistent with a hypothesis, not demonstrated. Tumor TCR diversity was below lymph nodes but above nontumor tissue. Luminal-like breast cancer showed significantly greater tumor-nontumor repertoire similarity than basal-like breast cancer did.

The J gene is TRBJ1-4, the V gene TRBV18; 8 nucleotides align to TRBD1. Material: axillary lymph node tissue. The receptor was derived from a female donor with breast cancer. Some clones in this sample may be carry-over from other donors' samples. The CDR3 DNA is TGTGTCAGCTCGATCGGACAGGGAAATGAAAAACTGTTTTTT. Protein product: CVSSIGQGNEKLFF.